What follows are 8 T cell receptor beta chains derived from one specimen sequenced in a study of CD8 T cells in Susac syndrome. Reverse transcription used about 0.45 to 1 ug RNA and random hexamers. Each CDR3 protein is one row after TCRdb ran MiXCR on the immunoSEQ multiplex PCR reads. The profile shows around 170,000 distinct CDR3 sequences, 94% of them singletons. The specimen was CD4+ T cells from PBMCs. These TCRs come from a human donor with Susac syndrome.

The chain links TRBV30 to TRBJ2-7; 7 bases are a match to TRBD1. The germline gives CDR1 GTSNPN, CDR2 SVGIG (reference sequence). Trimming at V came to 0 bases and at J to 2 bases, leaving 4 bases not matched to a gene. The CDR3 covers 14 residues. The DNA for the CDR3 is TGTGCCTGGAGTGTAAGGGGGCAGCCCTACGAGCAGTACTTC. Protein: CAWSVRGQPYEQYF.

This clonotype was counted a few times. This chain links TRBV5-6 with TRBJ1-3; 7 positions match TRBD1. From germline, CDR1 is SGHDT and CDR2 YYEEEE. The CDR3 totals 14 residues. V lost 1 base to trimming and J lost 2 bases; unmatched junction nucleotides: 0. CDR3 sequence (DNA): TGTGCCAGCAGCTTGACAGGGGCTGGAAACACCATATATTTT. Protein sequence: CASSLTGAGNTIYF.

The CDR3 DNA sequence: TGTGCCAGCAGTCCACAAGGACTAGCGGGGGGCCAAGAGACCCAGTACTTC. As protein: CASSPQGLAGGQETQYF. The chain employs TRBV6-1 and TRBJ2-5; 14 nucleotides line up with TRBD2. The CDR3 extends over 17 amino acids. V shed 5 bases, J shed 1 base, and the junction held 6 bases outside the gene matches. Germline CDR1 is MNHNS and CDR2 is SASEGT.

This chain joins TRBV29-1 and TRBJ1-4, with 7 bases aligning to TRBD1. Unmatched junction bases numbered 9, after V lost 7 bases and J lost 7 bases. This CDR3 is built from 13 residues. Germline-derived CDR1 and CDR2 are SQVTM and ANQGSEA. CDR3 protein: CSGGGGEREKLFF. The CDR3 DNA follows: TGCAGCGGAGGGGGCGGGGAACGTGAAAAACTGTTTTTT.

This clonotype has just one count. The chain links TRBV6-1 to TRBJ2-6; no clear D gene. CDR3 size: 14 residues. CDR1 MNHNS and CDR2 SASEGT come from the germline V gene. V shed 4 bases and J shed 0 bases, with 4 bases lying between them. The CDR3 DNA reads as TGTGCCAGCAGTGCACACTCTGGGGCCAACGTCCTGACTTTC. It encodes CASSAHSGANVLTF.

The rearrangement uses TRBV6-5 and TRBJ1-6, with 7 positions matching TRBD1. After removal of 2 bases from V and 6 bases from J, the junction contained 7 bases not matched to a gene. This CDR3 spans 16 amino acids. Germline V gene lookup returns CDR1 MNHEY and CDR2 SVGAGI. The CDR3 nucleotides are TGTGCCAGCAGTTACACCGGACAGGCTGGTAATTCACCCCTCCACTTT. This codes for CASSYTGQAGNSPLHF.

This rearrangement joins TRBV5-1 to TRBJ2-3; no clear D. V lost 2 bases and J lost 5, with 15 bases in between. CDR3 size: 15 residues. CDR1 is SGHRS, CDR2 YFSETQ, per germline. The DNA for the CDR3 is TGCGCCAGCAGCTTAAATCTAGTGTCACTAGATACGCAGTATTTT. It encodes CASSLNLVSLDTQYF.

The rearrangement links TRBV5-5 to TRBJ2-2; the match to TRBD1 covers 10 bases. Trimming at V came to 6 bases and at J to 4 bases, leaving 3 bases not matched to a gene. The CDR3 runs to 14 residues. The germline V gene encodes CDR1 SGHKS and CDR2 YYEKEE (reference sequence). Written as DNA, the CDR3 is TGTGCCAGCACCGGGACAGGGGTCACCGGGGAGCTGTTTTTT. Protein: CASTGTGVTGELFF.